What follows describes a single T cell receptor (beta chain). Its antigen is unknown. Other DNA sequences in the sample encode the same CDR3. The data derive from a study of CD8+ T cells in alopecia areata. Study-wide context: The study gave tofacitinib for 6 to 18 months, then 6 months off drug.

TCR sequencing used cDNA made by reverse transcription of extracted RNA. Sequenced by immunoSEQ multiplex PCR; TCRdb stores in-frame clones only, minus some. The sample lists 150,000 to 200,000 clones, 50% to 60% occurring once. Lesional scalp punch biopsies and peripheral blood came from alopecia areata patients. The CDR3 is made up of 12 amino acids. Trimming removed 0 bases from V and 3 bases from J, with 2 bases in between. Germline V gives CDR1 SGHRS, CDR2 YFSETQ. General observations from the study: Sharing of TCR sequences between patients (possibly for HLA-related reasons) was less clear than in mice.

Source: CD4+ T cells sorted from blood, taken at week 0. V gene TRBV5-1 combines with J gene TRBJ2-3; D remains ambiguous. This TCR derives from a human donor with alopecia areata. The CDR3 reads CASSLETDTQYF. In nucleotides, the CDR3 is TGCGCCAGCAGCTTGGAGACAGATACGCAGTATTTT.